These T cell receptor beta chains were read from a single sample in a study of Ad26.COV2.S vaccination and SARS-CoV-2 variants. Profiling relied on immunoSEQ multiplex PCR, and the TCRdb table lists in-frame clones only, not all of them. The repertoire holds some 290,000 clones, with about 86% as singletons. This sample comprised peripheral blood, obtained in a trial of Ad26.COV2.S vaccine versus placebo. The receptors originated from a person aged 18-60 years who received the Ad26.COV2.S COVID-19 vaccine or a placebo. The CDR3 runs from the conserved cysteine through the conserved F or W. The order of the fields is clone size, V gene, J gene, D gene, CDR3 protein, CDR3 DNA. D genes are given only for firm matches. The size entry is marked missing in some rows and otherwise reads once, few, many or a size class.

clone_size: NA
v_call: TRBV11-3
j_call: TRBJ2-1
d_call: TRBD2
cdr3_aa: CASSLGGGVSSYNEQFF
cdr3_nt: TGTGCCAGCAGCTTAGGCGGGGGGGTAAGCTCCTACAATGAGCAGTTCTTC

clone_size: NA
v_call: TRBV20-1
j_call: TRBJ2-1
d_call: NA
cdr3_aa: CRGGNEQFF
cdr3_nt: TGCCGCGGTGGCAATGAGCAGTTCTTC

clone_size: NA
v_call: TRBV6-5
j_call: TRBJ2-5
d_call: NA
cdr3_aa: CAGGSPGETQYF
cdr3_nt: TGTGCCGGCGGGTCCCCGGGAGAGACCCAGTACTTC

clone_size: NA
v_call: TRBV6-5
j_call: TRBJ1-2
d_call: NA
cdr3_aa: CASSRPGVNGYTF
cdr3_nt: TGTGCCAGCAGCCGACCGGGGGTAAATGGCTACACCTTC

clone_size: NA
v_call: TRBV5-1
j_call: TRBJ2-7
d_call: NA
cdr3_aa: CASSPRQAGTYEQYF
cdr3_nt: TGCGCCAGCAGCCCTCGACAAGCAGGTACCTACGAGCAGTACTTC

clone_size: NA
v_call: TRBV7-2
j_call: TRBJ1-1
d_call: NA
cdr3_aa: CASSPSRLNTEAFF
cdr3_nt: TGTGCCAGCAGCCCAAGCCGTTTGAACACTGAAGCTTTCTTT

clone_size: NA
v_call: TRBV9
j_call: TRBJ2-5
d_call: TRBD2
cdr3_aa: CASSGGGTGETQYF
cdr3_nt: TGTGCCAGCAGCGGCGGGGGGACGGGAGAGACCCAGTACTTC

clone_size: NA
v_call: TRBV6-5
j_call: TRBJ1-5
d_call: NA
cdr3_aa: CASSYSAGKGQPQHF
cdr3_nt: TGTGCCAGCAGTTACTCGGCAGGGAAGGGACAGCCCCAGCATTTT

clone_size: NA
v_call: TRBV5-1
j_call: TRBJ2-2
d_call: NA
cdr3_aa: CASSFGQIYDTGELFF
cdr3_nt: TGCGCCAGCAGCTTCGGACAGATATACGACACCGGGGAGCTGTTTTTT

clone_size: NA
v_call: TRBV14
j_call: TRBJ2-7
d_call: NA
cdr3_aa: CASSLQGAYEQYF
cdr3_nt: TGTGCCAGCAGCCTACAGGGAGCCTACGAGCAGTACTTC

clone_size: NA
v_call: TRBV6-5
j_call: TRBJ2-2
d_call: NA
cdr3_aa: CASSYGTQNTGELFF
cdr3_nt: TGTGCCAGCAGTTACGGGACCCAGAACACCGGGGAGCTGTTTTTT

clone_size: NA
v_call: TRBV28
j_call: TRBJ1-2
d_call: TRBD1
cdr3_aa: CASSLGQGWYGYTF
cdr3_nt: TGTGCCAGCAGTTTGGGACAGGGGTGGTATGGCTACACCTTC

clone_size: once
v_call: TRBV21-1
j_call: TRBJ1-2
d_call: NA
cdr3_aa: CASSKGSRGRENGYTF
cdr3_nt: TGTGCCAGCAGCAAAGGAAGCAGGGGGCGGGAGAATGGCTACACCTTC

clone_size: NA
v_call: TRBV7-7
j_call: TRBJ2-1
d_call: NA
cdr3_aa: CASSYGSGHYNEQFF
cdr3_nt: TGTGCCAGCAGCTACGGTAGCGGACACTACAATGAGCAGTTCTTC

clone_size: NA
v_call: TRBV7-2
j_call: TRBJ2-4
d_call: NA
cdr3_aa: CASSPRGSGGLAKNIQYF
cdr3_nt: TGTGCCAGCAGCCCCCGGGGTAGCGGCGGCCTAGCCAAAAACATTCAGTACTTC

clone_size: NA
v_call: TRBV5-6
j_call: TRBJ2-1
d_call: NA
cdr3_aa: CASSQTGFEGFF
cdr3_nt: TGTGCCAGCAGCCAAACAGGGTTTGAGGGATTCTTC